This TCR beta chain was documented in a study of control samples from healthy donors and cancer patients. This clone was counted between two and nine times. The CDR3 sequence is 17 residues long. V shed 0 bases and J shed 1 base, with 13 bases lying between them. The germline CDR1 and CDR2 sequences are LGHNT and FRNRAP. The method was immunoSEQ multiplex PCR; TCRdb's version includes in-frame clones alone and lacks a portion of them. The data hold 200,000 or so clones, with about nine tenths observed a single time. This chain joins TRBV12-5 and TRBJ1-5; D is undetermined. The receptor comes from a young man in good health. The sequenced sample was blood. CDR3 DNA sequence: TGTGCTAGTGGTTTGGTTACCGTTGGGAAGAGCAATCAGCCCCAGCATTTT. It codes for CASGLVTVGKSNQPQHF. Using reference TRBV12-5 and TRBJ1-5 for the parts outside the CDR3, the full variable domain is DARVTQTPRHKVTEMGQEVTMRCQPILGHNTVFWYRQTMMQGLELLAYFRNRAPLDDSGMPKDRFSAEMPDATLATLKIQPSEPRDSAVYFCASGLVTVGKSNQPQHFGDGTRLSIL.